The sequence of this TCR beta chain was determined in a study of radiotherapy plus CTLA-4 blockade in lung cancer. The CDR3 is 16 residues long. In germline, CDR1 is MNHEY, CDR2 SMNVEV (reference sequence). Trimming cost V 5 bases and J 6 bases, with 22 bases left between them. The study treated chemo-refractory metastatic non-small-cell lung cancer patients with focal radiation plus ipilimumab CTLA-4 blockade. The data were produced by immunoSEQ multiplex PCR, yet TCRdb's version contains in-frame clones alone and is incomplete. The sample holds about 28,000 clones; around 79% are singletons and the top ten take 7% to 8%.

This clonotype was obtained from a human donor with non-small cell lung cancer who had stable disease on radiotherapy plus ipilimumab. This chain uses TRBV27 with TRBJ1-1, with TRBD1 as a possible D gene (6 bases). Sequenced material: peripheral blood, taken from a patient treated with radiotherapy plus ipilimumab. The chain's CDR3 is CASSTGLGDHRAEAFF. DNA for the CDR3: TGTGCCAGCAGTACAGGGTTGGGCGACCACCGGGCTGAAGCTTTCTTT.